Described below is a single TCR beta chain sequence and its context. Its antigen is undetermined. Here immunoSEQ multiplex PCR was the method, and the copy in TCRdb shows in-frame clones only, minus some. The sample yields 2,500,000 or so clones, roughly 93% seen once. The record originates from a study of shared clonotypes between healthy human individuals. Study-level information: Contributing individuals were two females and a few males aged 18 to 49. Findings and limits, study-wide: Naive subsets typically showed greater estimated richness than memory subsets.

CDR1 SGHRS and CDR2 YFSETQ come from the germline V gene. The V end lost 0 bases, the J end lost 5 bases, and 15 bases lay between the germline ends. The CDR3 consists of 15 residues. This receptor was taken from a man aged 18 to 30 in good health. Some clones in this sample may be carry-over from other donors' samples. Sequenced material: naive CD4+ T cells from PBMCs. Subset indicated: CD45RA+ positively selected. The chain recombines TRBV5-1 with TRBJ2-7; tentatively, D is TRBD2 (6 bases). The CDR3, as DNA: TGCGCCAGCAGCTTGGTTTATCGGGGGTCGGACGAGCAGTACTTC. This translates into CASSLVYRGSDEQYF.